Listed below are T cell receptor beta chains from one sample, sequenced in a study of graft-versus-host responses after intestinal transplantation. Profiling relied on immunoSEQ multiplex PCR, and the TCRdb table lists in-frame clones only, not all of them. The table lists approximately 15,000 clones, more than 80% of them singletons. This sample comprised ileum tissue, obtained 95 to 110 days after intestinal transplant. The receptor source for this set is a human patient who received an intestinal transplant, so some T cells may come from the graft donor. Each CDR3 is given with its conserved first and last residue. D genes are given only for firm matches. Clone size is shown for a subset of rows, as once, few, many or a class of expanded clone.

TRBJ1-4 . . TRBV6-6 TGTGCCAGCAGTTACTCGAGGTGGTCGGGCGTAAAACTGTTTTTT CASSYSRWSGVKLFF
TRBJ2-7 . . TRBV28 TGTGCCAGCAGTTTACGAACTTCCTACGAGCAGTACTTC CASSLRTSYEQYF
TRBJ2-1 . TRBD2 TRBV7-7 TGTGTCAGCAGCCCCAGGCGGGAAAGGGACTACAACGAGCAGTTCTTC CVSSPRRERDYNEQFF
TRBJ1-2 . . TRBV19 TGTGCCAGTAGTATGATCTACGACTATGGCTACACCTTC CASSMIYDYGYTF
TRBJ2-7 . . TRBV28 TGTGCCAGCAGTTTCGGAGGCCAGAAGGGGCCTAGGAAGCAGTACTTC CASSFGGQKGPRKQYF
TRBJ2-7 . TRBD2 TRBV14 TGTGCCAGCAGCCCGGGACTAGCGACCTACGAGCAGTACTTC CASSPGLATYEQYF
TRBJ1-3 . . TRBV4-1 TGCGCCAGCAGCCGAGACCGGGCCCTCTCTGGAAACACCATATATTTT CASSRDRALSGNTIYF
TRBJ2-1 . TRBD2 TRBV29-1 TGCAGCGCGGCTAGCGGGGAGGGTGAGCAGTTCTTC CSAASGEGEQFF
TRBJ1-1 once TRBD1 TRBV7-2 TGTGCCAGCAGCTTAGGGCTTACAGGGGATGCTTTCTTT CASSLGLTGDAFF
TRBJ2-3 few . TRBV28 TGTGCCAGCAGTTATAGGGCTAACCCCACAGATACGCAGTATTTT CASSYRANPTDTQYF
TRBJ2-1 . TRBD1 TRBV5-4 TGTGCCAGCAGCTTGGGGGACAGTCTAGGCAATGAGCAGTTCTTC CASSLGDSLGNEQFF
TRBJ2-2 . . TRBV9 TGTGCCAGCAGCGTAGGAGACGGGAGACCCGGCACCGGGGAGCTGTTTTTT CASSVGDGRPGTGELFF